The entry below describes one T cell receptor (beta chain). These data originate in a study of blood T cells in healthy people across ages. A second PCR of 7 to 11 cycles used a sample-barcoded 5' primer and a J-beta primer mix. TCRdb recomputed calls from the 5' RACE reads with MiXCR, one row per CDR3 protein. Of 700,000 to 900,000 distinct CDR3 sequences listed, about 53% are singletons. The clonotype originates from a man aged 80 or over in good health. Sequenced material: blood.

CDR3 sequence: CASSFWGGGRVAKNIQYF. The CDR3 bases are TGTGCCAGCAGCTTTTGGGGAGGGGGTAGGGTGGCCAAAAACATTCAGTACTTC. The chain couples TRBV7-8 to TRBJ2-5; D perhaps matches TRBD2 (7 bases). The DNA matches TRBJ2-4 better at its end, which makes the J call doubtful. Germline values: CDR1 SGHVS, CDR2 FQNEAQ. This CDR3 region has 18 residues.